This section outlines one TCR beta chain sequence together with its context. Its antigen remains unidentified. The germline V gene has CDR1 MGHDK and CDR2 SYGVNS. The V segment lost 2 bases and the J segment 7 bases; nucleotides outside the gene matches: 6. CDR3 length: 15 residues. Amplification targeted TCR beta CDR3 regions from RNA transcripts. When the TCR CDR3 underwent first-round RT-PCR, the HTBI primer set was used. TCRdb processed the multiplex PCR reads anew with MiXCR; each CDR3 protein has one entry. In the table there are some 720,000 distinct CDR3 sequences, roughly 15% of which are singletons. These data come from a study of T cells in Graves' hyperthyroidism and ophthalmopathy. Study information: Peripheral blood sampling occurred at initial diagnosis, before any treatment.

The hyperthyroidism patients had all been newly diagnosed, and their disease duration was under 2 months. Their ages ranged from 18 to 65 years. PBMCs stemmed from less than 13 ml fresh peripheral blood. Study-wide points: Most clonotypes expanded in the thyroid (above 0.001) were also present in blood.

The specimen was blood. The chain combines TRBV25-1 with TRBJ2-1, with 9 bases aligning to TRBD2. This TCR was sampled from a man aged 18 to 30 with Graves' hyperthyroidism. In DNA form, the CDR3 reads TGTGCCAGCAGTGAAGGCGGGAGGGCCGGAAATGAGCAGTTCTTC. It translates to CASSEGGRAGNEQFF.